Listed below are T cell receptor beta chains from one sample, sequenced in a study of T cells in Graves' hyperthyroidism and ophthalmopathy. From the multiplex PCR reads, TCRdb called clonotypes with MiXCR, one entry per CDR3 protein. The data contain some 600,000 distinct CDR3 sequences, around 14% of them singletons. The specimen was blood. All receptors derive from a woman in her 30s with Graves' hyperthyroidism that later progressed to Graves' ophthalmopathy. The CDR3 runs from the conserved cysteine through the conserved F or W. The order of the fields is D gene, CDR3 length, V gene, CDR3 protein. A D gene is named only where the DNA matches it firmly.

>TRBD2|16|TRBV7-2
CASSPWTSGSPDEQFF
>.|17|TRBV7-8
CASSVTSFRQVSTEAFF
>.|14|TRBV4-1
CASSPFDSNQPQHF
>TRBD2|14|TRBV20-1
CSGLAGGSTYEQYF
>.|13|TRBV10-3
CAISRDLTGIQYF
>.|15|TRBV28
CASSPPTGLTDTQYF
>.|13|TRBV29-1
CSVVGLSSHEQYF
>.|12|TRBV20-1
CSARRENQPQHF
>.|16|TRBV20-1
CSARDLSGAANQPQHF
>.|12|TRBV12-3/TRBV12-4
CAGGRGRNEQFF
>.|13|TRBV9
CASSGLRAGEQFF
>.|16|TRBV6-2/TRBV6-3
CACSEIMGGGRYEQYF
>.|14|TRBV30
CAWTGRRSYNEQFF
>.|14|TRBV28
CASTRIVNEGKLFF